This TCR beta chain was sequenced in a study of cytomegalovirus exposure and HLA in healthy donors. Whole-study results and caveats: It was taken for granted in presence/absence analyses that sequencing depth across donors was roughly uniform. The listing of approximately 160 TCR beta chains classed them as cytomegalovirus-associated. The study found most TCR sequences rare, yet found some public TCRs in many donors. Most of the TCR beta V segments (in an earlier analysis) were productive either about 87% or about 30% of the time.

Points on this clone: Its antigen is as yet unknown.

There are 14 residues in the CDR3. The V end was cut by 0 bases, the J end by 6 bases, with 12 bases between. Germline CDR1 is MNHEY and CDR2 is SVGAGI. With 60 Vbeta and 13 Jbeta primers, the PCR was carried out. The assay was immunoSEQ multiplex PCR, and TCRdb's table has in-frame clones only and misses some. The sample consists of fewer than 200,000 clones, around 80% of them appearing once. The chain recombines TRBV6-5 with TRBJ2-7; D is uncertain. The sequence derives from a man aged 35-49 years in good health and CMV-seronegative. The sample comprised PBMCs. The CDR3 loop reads CASSYSPFSGEQYF. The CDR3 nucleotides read TGTGCCAGCAGTTACTCTCCTTTCTCGGGCGAGCAGTACTTC.